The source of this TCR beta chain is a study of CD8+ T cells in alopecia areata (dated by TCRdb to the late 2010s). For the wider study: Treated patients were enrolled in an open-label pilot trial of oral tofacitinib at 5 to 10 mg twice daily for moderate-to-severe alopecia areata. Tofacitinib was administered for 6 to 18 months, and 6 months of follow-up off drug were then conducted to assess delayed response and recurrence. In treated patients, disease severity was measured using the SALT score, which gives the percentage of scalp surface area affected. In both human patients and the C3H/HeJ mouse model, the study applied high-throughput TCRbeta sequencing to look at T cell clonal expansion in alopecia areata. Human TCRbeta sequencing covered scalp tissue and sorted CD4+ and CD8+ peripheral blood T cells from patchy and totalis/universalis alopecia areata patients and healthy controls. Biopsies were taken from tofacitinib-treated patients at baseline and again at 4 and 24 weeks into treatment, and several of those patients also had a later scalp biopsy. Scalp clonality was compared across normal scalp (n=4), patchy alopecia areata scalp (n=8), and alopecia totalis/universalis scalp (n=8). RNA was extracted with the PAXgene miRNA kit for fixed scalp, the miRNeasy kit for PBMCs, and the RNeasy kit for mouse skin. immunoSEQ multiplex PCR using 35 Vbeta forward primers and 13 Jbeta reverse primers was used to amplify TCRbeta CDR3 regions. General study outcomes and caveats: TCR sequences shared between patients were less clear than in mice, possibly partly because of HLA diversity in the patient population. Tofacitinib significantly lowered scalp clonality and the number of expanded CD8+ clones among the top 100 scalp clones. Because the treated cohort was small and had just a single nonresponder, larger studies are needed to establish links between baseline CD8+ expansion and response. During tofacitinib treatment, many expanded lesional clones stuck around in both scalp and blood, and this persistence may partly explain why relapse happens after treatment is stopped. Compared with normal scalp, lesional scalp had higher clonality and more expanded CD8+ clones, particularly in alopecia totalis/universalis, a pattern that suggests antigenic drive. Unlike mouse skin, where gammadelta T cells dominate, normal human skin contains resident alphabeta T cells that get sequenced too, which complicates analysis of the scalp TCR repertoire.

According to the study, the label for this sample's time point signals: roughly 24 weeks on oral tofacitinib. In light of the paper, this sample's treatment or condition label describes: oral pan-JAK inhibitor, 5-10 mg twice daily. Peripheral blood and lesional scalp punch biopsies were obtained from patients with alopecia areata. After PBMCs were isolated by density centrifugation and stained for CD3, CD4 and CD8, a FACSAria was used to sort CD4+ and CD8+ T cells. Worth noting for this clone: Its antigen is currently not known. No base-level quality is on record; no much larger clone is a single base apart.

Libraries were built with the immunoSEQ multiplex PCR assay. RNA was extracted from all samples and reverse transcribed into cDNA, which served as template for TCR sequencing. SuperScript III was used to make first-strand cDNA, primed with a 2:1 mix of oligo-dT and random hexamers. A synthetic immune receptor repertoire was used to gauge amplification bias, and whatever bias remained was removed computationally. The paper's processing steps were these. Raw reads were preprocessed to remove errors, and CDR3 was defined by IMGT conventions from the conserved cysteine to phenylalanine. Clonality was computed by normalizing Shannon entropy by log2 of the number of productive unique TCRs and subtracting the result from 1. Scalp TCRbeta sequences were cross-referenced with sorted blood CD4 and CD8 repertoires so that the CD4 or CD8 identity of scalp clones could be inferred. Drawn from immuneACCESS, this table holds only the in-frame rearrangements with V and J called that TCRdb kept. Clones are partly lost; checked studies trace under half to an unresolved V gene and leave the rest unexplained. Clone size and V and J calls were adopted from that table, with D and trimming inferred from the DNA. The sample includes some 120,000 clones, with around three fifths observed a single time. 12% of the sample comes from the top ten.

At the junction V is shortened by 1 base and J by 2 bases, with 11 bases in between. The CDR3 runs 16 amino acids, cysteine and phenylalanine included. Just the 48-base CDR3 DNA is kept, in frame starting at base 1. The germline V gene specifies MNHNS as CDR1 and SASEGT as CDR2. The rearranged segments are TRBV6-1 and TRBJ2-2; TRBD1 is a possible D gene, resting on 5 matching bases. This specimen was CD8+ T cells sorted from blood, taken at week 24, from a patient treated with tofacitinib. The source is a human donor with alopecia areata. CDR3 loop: CASSEGETVNTGELFF. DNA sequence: TGTGCCAGCAGTGAAGGTGAGACAGTCAACACCGGGGAGCTGTTTTTT.